The 26 T cell receptor beta chains below come from one sample, sequenced in a study of blood T cell repertoires in COVID-19 (dated by TCRdb to 2020 to 2021). Library prep was done by the immunoSEQ multiplex PCR assay. TCRdb obtained this table from immuneACCESS and retained in-frame rearrangements with V and J assigned. These tables miss some clones; where compared with another copy, unresolved V genes account for less than half of the shortfall, and the remainder is unexplained. In all, the sample holds about 140,000 clones, and about 70% of those were seen once. Roughly 14% of the sample belongs to the ten largest clones. The material sequenced was peripheral blood. The receptor source for this set is a man at least 80 years old with acute or convalescent COVID-19.

The chain joins TRBV3-1 (or the pseudogene TRBV3-2) to TRBJ2-3; D ambiguous. Germline V lookup: CDR1 LGHDT, CDR2 YNNKEL (reference sequence). This CDR3 region has 13 residues. Deletions cut 6 bases from V and 9 bases from J, with 16 bases between. The CDR3 coding sequence is TGTGCCAGCAGTCAAACCGGAGTGAACACGCAGTATTTT. Encoded protein: CASSQTGVNTQYF.

The V gene is TRBV7-8, the J gene TRBJ1-1, with D possibly matching TRBD1 (6 bases). The CDR3 runs 16 residues. CDR1 is SGHVS, CDR2 FQNEAQ, per germline. Trimming shortened V by 5 bases and J by 5 bases, and 21 bases separated the two germline ends. The CDR3 bases are TGTGCCAGCAGCGTGGACAGCGCGCCTCCTCGGACTGAAGCTTTCTTT. It specifies CASSVDSAPPRTEAFF.

This clone was detected only once. The gene calls are TRBV4-2 and TRBJ1-2; 7 bases map to TRBD1. The germline CDR1 and CDR2 sequences are LGHNA and YNFKEQ. The CDR3 spans 14 residues. Trimming took 4 bases from V and 1 from J; bases not matched to a gene: 3. As DNA, the CDR3 is TGTGCCAGCAGCCGTCAGGGGGATAACTATGGCTACACCTTC. Its protein product is CASSRQGDNYGYTF.

This chain uses TRBV2 with TRBJ2-4, with 9 nucleotides matching TRBD2. Germline assignment: CDR1 SNHLY and CDR2 FYNNEI. CDR3 length: 16 amino acids. Germline trimming cut 5 bases from V and 3 bases from J; bases unmatched to any gene: 8. The CDR3 nucleotides read TGTGCCAGCAGTCCCCATAGCGGGGGTTACAAAAACATTCAGTACTTC. Translation: CASSPHSGGYKNIQYF. Complete variable domain (other parts from reference TRBV2 and TRBJ2-4): EPEVTQTPSHQVTQMGQEVILRCVPISNHLYFYWYRQILGQKVEFLVSFYNNEISEKSEIFDDQFSVERPDGSNFTLKIRSTKLEDSAMYFCASSPHSGGYKNIQYFGAGTRLSVL.

This clone was counted a single time. This chain links TRBV7-8 with TRBJ1-4; TRBD1 aligns across 10 bases. After removal of 5 bases from V and 10 bases from J, the junction contained 16 bases not matched to a gene. The CDR3 contains 17 residues. Germline values: CDR1 SGHVS, CDR2 FQNEAQ. The DNA for the CDR3 is TGTGCCAGCAGCACAGGGACAGGGGCCCGGGGTGGAGGAAAACTGTTTTTT. The encoded protein is CASSTGTGARGGGKLFF.

The CDR3 nucleotides are TGTGCCAGCGAACTCGGTTTAGCGGGGGGTACTACGGCGCAGTACTTC. Amino acids: CASELGLAGGTTAQYF. The chain recombines TRBV2 with TRBJ2-7, with 10 bases fitting TRBD2. V gave up 8 bases and J gave up 9 bases; unmatched junction bases: 19. From germline, CDR1 is SNHLY and CDR2 FYNNEI. This CDR3 spans 16 amino acids.

Here the CDR3 reads CASSQRFSGAWYTDTQYF. The CDR3 region has the DNA TGTGCCAGCAGCCAACGTTTTTCTGGGGCGTGGTACACAGATACGCAGTATTTT. The chain recombines TRBV4-2 with TRBJ2-3, with D maybe TRBD1 (5 bases). The ends were cut back, 2 bases at V and 2 bases at J, with 20 bases in the middle. CDR3 length equals 18 residues. Germline CDR1 and CDR2: LGHNA and YNFKEQ.

The chain couples TRBV9 to TRBJ2-5; 8 nucleotides agree with TRBD2. Looked up from germline, CDR1 is SGDLS and CDR2 is YYNGEE. There are 16 residues in the CDR3. The trim removed 3 bases at V and 7 bases at J, leaving 14 bases unmatched. CDR3 amino acids: CASSALPRGGRGTQYF. The CDR3 bases are TGTGCCAGCAGCGCCCTCCCTCGGGGGGGCCGAGGGACCCAGTACTTC.

The V call is TRBV7-2, the J call TRBJ1-6; the D is unclear. Germline loops: CDR1 SGHTA, CDR2 FQGNSA. Trimming removed 3 bases from V and 5 bases from J, with 11 bases in between. CDR3 length: 15 amino acids. DNA of the CDR3: TGTGCCAGCAGCTTCGTGACTGTTAATAATTCACCCCTCCACTTT. Protein sequence: CASSFVTVNNSPLHF. Full variable domain (rest looked up from reference TRBV7-2 and TRBJ1-6): GAGVSQSPSNKVTEKGKDVELRCDPISGHTALYWYRQSLGQGLEFLIYFQGNSAPDKSGLPSDRFSAERTGGSVSTLTIQRTQQEDSAVYLCASSFVTVNNSPLHFGNGTRLTVT.

The genes are TRBV12-3 or TRBV12-4 and TRBJ2-7; perhaps TRBD1 as D (5 bases). Trimming pared 0 bases from V and 3 bases from J, leaving 6 bases between. The CDR3 length is 13 residues. The CDR3 reads CASSLAGVYEQYF. The DNA of the CDR3 is TGTGCCAGCAGTTTAGCAGGGGTCTACGAGCAGTACTTC.

A word on this clone: Distinct nucleotide sequences in the sample also encode this CDR3. The rearrangement links TRBV4-1 to TRBJ2-7, with TRBD1 matching 8 bases. V dropped 1 base and J dropped 6; count of bases not matched to a gene: 5. Germline CDR1 MGHRA, CDR2 YSYEKL. This CDR3 has 14 amino acids. The CDR3 sequence: CASSQGLRGPEQYF. CDR3 bases: TGCGCCAGCAGCCAAGGTCTCAGGGGGCCCGAGCAGTACTTC.

This chain joins TRBV12-3 or TRBV12-4 and TRBJ1-1; 7 bases map to TRBD1. The V gene end was trimmed by 7 bases and the J gene end by 6 bases; junction bases not matched to a gene: 2. There are 11 residues in the CDR3. The CDR3 DNA reads TGTGCCAGCATCGGACAGGCTGAAGCTTTCTTT. Its translation: CASIGQAEAFF.

V and J are TRBV25-1 and TRBJ2-7; D is possibly TRBD2 (7 bases). The CDR3 has 16 amino acids. V lost 3 bases, J lost 4 bases, and 19 bases lay in between. Germline-derived CDR1 and CDR2 are MGHDK and SYGVNS. The CDR3 spells CASSEGGAEMGYEQYF. CDR3 DNA: TGTGCCAGCAGTGAGGGGGGGGCGGAAATGGGGTACGAGCAGTACTTC.

V usage is TRBV4-1 and J usage is TRBJ2-2; the match to TRBD1 covers 10 bases. V gave up 7 bases and J gave up 2 bases; unmatched junction bases: 10. CDR1 is MGHRA and CDR2 is YSYEKL in the germline V gene. The CDR3 runs to 17 residues. CDR3: CASKTPGTGDNTGELFF. CDR3 bases: TGCGCCAGCAAAACTCCCGGGACAGGGGACAACACCGGGGAGCTGTTTTTT.

This clone showed up just once. The CDR3 reads CASSSQGSSNQPQHF. The CDR3 DNA sequence: TGTGCCAGCAGCTCTCAGGGTTCGAGCAATCAGCCCCAGCATTTT. The chain carries TRBV7-8 and TRBJ1-5, with D maybe TRBD1 (5 bases). Germline CDR1 SGHVS, CDR2 FQNEAQ. Trimming shortened V by 4 bases and J by 1 base, and 11 bases separated the two germline ends. The CDR3 length is 15 residues. The full variable domain, rest sourced from reference TRBV7-8 and TRBJ1-5, is GAGVSQSPRYKVAKRGQDVALRCDPISGHVSLFWYQQALGQGPEFLTYFQNEAQLDKSGLPSDRFFAERPEGSVSTLKIQRTQQEDSAVYLCASSSQGSSNQPQHFGDGTRLSIL.

The chain is built from TRBV29-1 and TRBJ2-1, with D possibly matching TRBD2 (5 bases). The germline CDR1 and CDR2 sequences are SQVTM and ANQGSEA. Trimming stripped 4 bases from V and 3 bases from J, with 13 bases between. This CDR3 has 14 residues. The DNA for the CDR3 is TGCAGCGTTGTGGCCCTCCGGGACTACAATGAGCAGTTCTTC. As protein: CSVVALRDYNEQFF.

This clone was counted a few times. The CDR3 coding sequence is TGCGCCAGCAGCTCCAGACAGGGGGCAACTGGAAACACCATATATTTT. Protein: CASSSRQGATGNTIYF. J is TRBJ1-3 and V is TRBV5-1; 10 nucleotides align to TRBD1. This CDR3 spans 16 amino acids. Per the germline V gene, CDR1 is SGHRS and CDR2 is YFSETQ. Germline trimming cut 3 bases from V and 2 bases from J; bases unmatched to any gene: 5.

This chain links TRBV28 with TRBJ2-2; D perhaps matches TRBD1 (6 bases). Looked up from germline, CDR1 is MDHEN and CDR2 is SYDVKM. V was clipped by 6 bases and J by 8 bases, with 22 bases between them. The length of the CDR3 is 16 residues. CDR3 loop: CASSLMQSQGPGELFF. The CDR3 DNA reads as TGTGCCAGCAGCCTTATGCAAAGCCAGGGGCCAGGGGAGCTGTTTTTT. Looking up the rest from reference TRBV28 and TRBJ2-2 gives the full variable domain: DVKVTQSSRYLVKRTGEKVFLECVQDMDHENMFWYRQDPGLGLRLIYFSYDVKMKEKGDIPEGYSVSREKKERFSLILESASTNQTSMYLCASSLMQSQGPGELFFGEGSRLTVL.

The V gene is TRBV29-1, the J gene TRBJ2-7; 10 positions agree with TRBD2. This CDR3 is built from 13 residues. Trimming removed 6 bases from V and 6 bases from J; junction bases left unmatched: 8. Germline-derived CDR1 and CDR2 are SQVTM and ANQGSEA. CDR3 region: CSVQAGGGVEQYF. The CDR3 DNA reads TGCAGCGTCCAAGCGGGGGGGGGCGTCGAGCAGTACTTC.

The rearrangement links TRBV24-1 to TRBJ2-2; D gene ambiguous. V was pared by 1 base and J by 1 base, with 6 bases between. The germline CDR1 and CDR2 sequences are KGHDR and SFDVKD. The CDR3 is 15 residues long. The CDR3 is CATSDFTLNTGELFF. The CDR3 nucleotides read TGTGCCACCAGTGATTTCACTCTGAACACCGGGGAGCTGTTTTTT.

The chain combines TRBV19 with TRBJ2-3; no firm D call. The V gene lost 6 bases and the J gene lost 2 bases, with 9 bases spanning the gap. CDR1 is LNHDA, CDR2 SQIVND, per germline (reference sequence). The CDR3 contains 13 residues. Here the CDR3 reads CASSDKATDTQYF. CDR3 DNA: TGTGCCAGTAGCGACAAGGCCACAGATACGCAGTATTTT.

This sequence joins TRBV7-9 and TRBJ2-5, with D tentatively TRBD2 (6 bases). CDR3 length: 15 amino acids. Germline CDR1 reads SEHNR; CDR2 reads FQNEAQ (reference sequence). V shed 5 bases and J shed 5 bases, with 18 bases lying between them. The CDR3 region has the DNA TGTGCCAGCAGCCGCGGGGTGCCATCGGTGGAGACCCAGTACTTC. Translated, it gives CASSRGVPSVETQYF.

This rearrangement joins TRBV11-2 to TRBJ1-4, with D hard to call. V was cut by 5 bases and J by 10 bases, with 17 bases left in between. Germline V gives CDR1 SGHAT, CDR2 FQNNGV. This CDR3 is built from 14 residues. The chain's CDR3 is CASSTDSKRGKLFF. As DNA, the CDR3 is TGTGCCAGCAGCACGGATTCAAAACGGGGAAAACTGTTTTTT.

In its sample, this clone was seen once. The chain combines TRBV18 with TRBJ1-1, with a weak D call TRBD1 (6 bases). Trimming left V 5 bases short and J 0 bases short, with 16 bases between. This CDR3 has 16 residues. Looked up from germline, CDR1 is KGHSH and CDR2 is LQKENI. The CDR3 sequence: CASSTAPGDVNTEAFF. Here the CDR3 DNA reads TGTGCCAGCTCAACGGCTCCAGGGGACGTGAACACTGAAGCTTTCTTT.

The V and J genes are TRBV2 and TRBJ2-2, with D perhaps TRBD2 (5 bases). Germline CDR1 reads SNHLY; CDR2 reads FYNNEI. CDR3 length: 15 residues. V was cut by 6 bases and J by 5 bases, with 16 bases left in between. CDR3 in DNA: TGTGCCAGCAGCCCTAGACTCCCGGGGACCGGGGAGCTGTTTTTT. This codes for CASSPRLPGTGELFF.

This chain links TRBV6-5 with TRBJ2-1; a weak D match, TRBD1 (5 bases). V lost 5 bases and J 6 bases, leaving 14 bases between the germline ends. The CDR3 sequence is 14 residues long. The germline CDR1 and CDR2 sequences are MNHEY and SVGAGI. The CDR3 spells CASSPRARSNEQFF. The CDR3 bases are TGTGCCAGCAGTCCCAGGGCGCGGAGCAATGAGCAGTTCTTC.